One TCR beta chain is described in this entry. Being one base from a much bigger clone, this may be a read error. Without the conserved terminal phenylalanine or tryptophan, this CDR3 likely stems from a read error. TCRdb itself ran the reads through MiXCR, one entry per CDR3 protein. The data show approximately 20,000 distinct CDR3 sequences, about 20% seen once. This entry comes from a study of lung T cells in sarcoidosis with Löfgren's syndrome. In the study overall: Löfgren's syndrome patients were the main repertoire analysis focus.

The clonotype originates from a human donor with sarcoidosis (Löfgren's syndrome or another form), or a control subject (not recorded which). Sequencing was carried out using CD4+ T cells from PBMCs.

Here the CDR3 reads CACTLTDTQYY. CDR3 DNA: TGTGCCTGCACCTTAACAGATACGCAGTATTAT. The chain joins TRBV7-9 to TRBJ2-3; unclear D gene. Trimming left V 11 bases short and J 3 bases short, with 9 bases between. In germline, CDR1 is SEHNR, CDR2 FQNEAQ (reference sequence). The CDR3 spans 11 residues.